This passage covers 31 T cell receptor beta chains from one sample sequenced in a study of T cell responses to AZD1222 COVID-19 vaccine. Generated by immunoSEQ multiplex PCR, the TCRdb table keeps only in-frame clones and is missing some. The profile shows tens of thousands of clones, 89% of them singletons. This specimen was peripheral blood, taken on day 0 of AZD1222 vaccination. The origin of the receptors is an adult in good health.

The V and J genes are TRBV19 and TRBJ2-1; TRBD2 agrees at 9 bases. The junction had 6 bases not matched to a gene; V was cut back by 6 bases and J by 3 bases. CDR3 length: 15 residues. Germline V lookup: CDR1 LNHDA, CDR2 SQIVND (reference sequence). This CDR3 is CASRRSGSSYNEQFF. The CDR3, as DNA: TGTGCCAGTAGACGTAGCGGGAGCAGCTACAATGAGCAGTTCTTC. Using reference TRBV19 and TRBJ2-1 for the parts outside the CDR3, the full variable domain is DGGITQSPKYLFRKEGQNVTLSCEQNLNHDAMYWYRQDPGQGLRLIYYSQIVNDFQKGDIAEGYSVSREKKESFPLTVTSAQKNPTAFYLCASRRSGSSYNEQFFGPGTRLTVL.

J is TRBJ2-4 and V is TRBV19; 7 bases match TRBD2. The V segment lost 1 base and the J segment 1 base; nucleotides outside the gene matches: 4. The CDR3 runs to 16 residues. Per germline, CDR1 LNHDA and CDR2 SQIVND (reference sequence). CDR3 region: CASSIVGAGAKNIQYF. Here the CDR3 DNA reads TGTGCCAGTAGTATAGTGGGAGCGGGGGCCAAAAACATTCAGTACTTC.

The rearrangement uses TRBV10-2 and TRBJ1-5; a weak D match, TRBD1 (6 bases). The CDR3 runs to 14 residues. In germline, CDR1 is WSHSY, CDR2 SAAADI. V shed 2 bases and J shed 4 bases, with 9 bases lying between them. CDR3 amino acids: CASSEEGTNQPQHF. CDR3 in DNA: TGCGCCAGCAGTGAGGAGGGGACAAATCAGCCCCAGCATTTT.

The CDR3 nucleotides are TGTGCCAGTAGTATCTCAATCTTGGGGGGTGAAGCTTTCTTT. Translating it yields CASSISILGGEAFF. The chain is built from TRBV19 and TRBJ1-1; tentatively, D is TRBD1 (5 bases). V was cut by 3 bases and J by 7 bases, with 15 bases left in between. The CDR3 has 14 amino acids. Germline V CDR1 and CDR2: LNHDA, SQIVND (reference sequence).

In its sample, this clone was seen once. The chain links TRBV2 to TRBJ2-2; D not resolved. This CDR3 spans 12 amino acids. Between the trimmed V and J ends, which lost 2 bases and 4 bases, there was a span of 2 bases. Germline V gives CDR1 SNHLY, CDR2 FYNNEI. DNA of the CDR3: TGTGCCAGCAGTGAATTCACCGGGGAGCTGTTTTTT. Protein: CASSEFTGELFF.

The chain uses TRBV5-1 and TRBJ2-1, with 14 bases aligning to TRBD2. CDR1 is SGHRS and CDR2 is YFSETQ in the germline V gene. The ends lost 2 bases at V and 9 bases at J; junction bases unmatched: 7. CDR3 size: 16 residues. The CDR3 spells CASSLPGTSGGTEQFF. CDR3 nucleotide sequence: TGCGCCAGCAGCTTACCCGGGACTAGCGGGGGTACTGAGCAGTTCTTC.

This clone is a singleton in its sample. The CDR3 protein is CASSHRTGLNEKLFF. The CDR3 nucleotides read TGTGCCAGCAGCCATCGGACAGGTCTTAATGAAAAACTGTTTTTT. The chain joins TRBV7-2 to TRBJ1-4, with TRBD1 identical over 7 bases. CDR3 size: 15 residues. J was trimmed by 4 bases and V by 5 bases; bases with no gene match: 7. Germline V CDR1 and CDR2: SGHTA, FQGNSA.

The V gene is TRBV19, the J gene TRBJ2-2; 7 bases align to TRBD2. The CDR3 loop spans 12 amino acids. Losses at the gene ends were 11 bases for V and 5 bases for J; bases not matched to a gene: 5. The germline gives CDR1 LNHDA, CDR2 SQIVND (reference sequence). The CDR3 reads CAGRGWTGELFF. DNA for the CDR3: TGTGCCGGGAGGGGCTGGACCGGGGAGCTGTTTTTT.

The V call is TRBV4-3, the J call TRBJ1-2; D might be TRBD1 (6 bases). The V and J ends lost 1 base and 7 bases respectively, with 13 bases between them. The CDR3 length is 14 residues. Germline V lookup: CDR1 LGHNA, CDR2 YSLEER. Here the CDR3 DNA reads TGCGCCAGCAGCCAAGTGGGGGCGGGGAGTGGCTACACCTTC. This sequence encodes CASSQVGAGSGYTF.

The chain carries TRBV19 and TRBJ1-2; D not resolved. V was trimmed by 5 bases and J by 7 bases, leaving 11 bases between them. CDR3 length equals 12 residues. Germline CDR1 is LNHDA and CDR2 is SQIVND (reference sequence). CDR3 DNA: TGTGCCAGTAGTCCGCTGTTCGGTGGCTACACCTTC. It translates to CASSPLFGGYTF.

This chain joins TRBV5-5 and TRBJ2-1; TRBD2 matches at 7 bases. Germline CDR1 reads SGHKS; CDR2 reads YYEKEE (reference sequence). This CDR3 is 14 amino acids long. Trimming at V came to 6 bases and at J to 9 bases, leaving 12 bases not matched to a gene. CDR3 coding DNA: TGTGCCAGCATCCTGGGCGAGCGGGAAGGTGAGCAGTTCTTC. This encodes CASILGEREGEQFF. The full variable domain, rest sourced from reference TRBV5-5 and TRBJ2-1, is DAGVTQSPTHLIKTRGQQVTLRCSPISGHKSVSWYQQVLGQGPQFIFQYYEKEERGRGNFPDRFSARQFPNYSSELNVNALLLGDSALYLCASILGEREGEQFFGPGTRLTVL.

The V gene is TRBV6-5, the J gene TRBJ2-2, with D possibly being TRBD2 (6 bases). Germline V CDR1 and CDR2: MNHEY, SVGAGI. The CDR3 consists of 14 residues. V dropped 5 bases and J dropped 4 bases, with 11 bases sitting between them. The CDR3 sequence is CASSRDSITGELFF. The CDR3 nucleotides are TGTGCCAGCAGTCGGGACTCTATCACCGGGGAGCTGTTTTTT.

The V gene is TRBV30, the J gene TRBJ2-2; 8 bases are a match to TRBD2. J lost 1 base, V lost 7 bases, and 2 bases had no gene match. CDR1 GTSNPN and CDR2 SVGIG come from the germline V gene (reference sequence). The length of the CDR3 is 13 residues. As DNA, the CDR3 is TGTGCCTTTAGCGGGGTGAACACCGGGGAGCTGTTTTTT. It encodes CAFSGVNTGELFF.

The chain joins TRBV27 to TRBJ2-1; 7 bases map to TRBD2. Germline CDR1 is MNHEY and CDR2 is SMNVEV (reference sequence). CDR3 length: 14 amino acids. J was trimmed by 5 bases and V by 5 bases; bases with no gene match: 6. CDR3 sequence: CASSAGLRNNEQFF. Written as DNA, the CDR3 is TGTGCCAGCAGTGCGGGACTACGGAACAATGAGCAGTTCTTC.

The chain carries TRBV10-3 and TRBJ1-2, with no clear D. The length of the CDR3 is 13 residues. The ends were cut back, 6 bases at V and 3 bases at J, with 11 bases in the middle. Germline-derived CDR1 and CDR2 are ENHRY and SYGVKD. In DNA form, the CDR3 reads TGTGCCATCAGGAACGGGTTGGACTATGGCTACACCTTC. Protein: CAIRNGLDYGYTF.

The V gene is TRBV7-2, the J gene TRBJ2-1; D possibly corresponds to TRBD1 (6 bases). Trimming pared 5 bases from V and 11 bases from J, leaving 10 bases between. The CDR3 consists of 11 residues. CDR1 is SGHTA, CDR2 FQGNSA, per germline. The DNA for the CDR3 is TGTGCCAGCAGCCCCGGGACAAAGCAGTTCTTC. Its translation is CASSPGTKQFF.

The chain links TRBV7-7 to TRBJ2-2; 9 nucleotides align to TRBD1. With V trimmed by 8 bases and J by 0 bases, 1 base remained unmatched. From germline, CDR1 is SSHAT and CDR2 FNYEAQ (reference sequence). The CDR3 covers 14 residues. CDR3 in DNA: TGTGCCAGCGGGACAGGGACGAACACCGGGGAGCTGTTTTTT. Encoded protein: CASGTGTNTGELFF.

The chain links TRBV24-1 to TRBJ1-2; the D is unclear. Trimming took 3 bases from V and 8 from J, leaving 9 bases between them. CDR3 length: 12 amino acids. The germline CDR1 and CDR2 sequences are KGHDR and SFDVKD. The CDR3 nucleotides are TGTGCCACCAGTGATGGGGTCCTGGGCTACACCTTC. Amino acids: CATSDGVLGYTF.

The rearrangement links TRBV5-1 to TRBJ2-5, with D possibly matching TRBD2 (5 bases). The CDR3 runs to 13 residues. V was shortened by 6 bases and J by 4 bases, with 13 bases between the two germline ends. CDR1 and CDR2 (germline): SGHRS, YFSETQ. For the CDR3, the DNA is TGCGCCAGCACCCCTGGGAGTGGAGAGACCCAGTACTTC. Residues: CASTPGSGETQYF.

The chain has TRBV7-9 and TRBJ1-2; no clear D gene. CDR1 and CDR2 (germline): SEHNR, FQNEAQ (reference sequence). Trimming removed 8 bases from V and 4 bases from J, with 8 bases in between. The CDR3 totals 11 residues. Written as DNA, the CDR3 is TGTGCCAGCTCTCCTCTCTATGGCTACACCTTC. Its protein is CASSPLYGYTF.

The V and J genes are TRBV30 and TRBJ1-2; no firm D call. CDR1 and CDR2 from the germline V gene are GTSNPN and SVGIG (reference sequence). Trimming took off 0 bases at V and 4 bases at J, with 6 bases between the two ends. CDR3 length: 12 amino acids. The CDR3 loop is CAWSVYSYGYTF. As DNA, the CDR3 is TGTGCCTGGAGTGTATACAGCTATGGCTACACCTTC.

The chain joins TRBV3-1 (or the pseudogene TRBV3-2) to TRBJ1-1; D unclear. Per germline, CDR1 LGHDT and CDR2 YNNKEL (reference sequence). The CDR3 totals 15 residues. The V and J ends lost 2 bases and 1 base respectively, with 11 bases between them. The CDR3, as DNA: TGTGCCAGCAGCCAACTCGGACGGTCGAACACTGAAGCTTTCTTT. The encoded protein is CASSQLGRSNTEAFF.

The chain couples TRBV27 to TRBJ2-2; D gene ambiguous. Trimming cost V 4 bases and J 1 base, with 4 bases left between them. CDR1 and CDR2 (germline): MNHEY, SMNVEV (reference sequence). The CDR3 runs 13 residues. CDR3 nucleotides: TGTGCCAGCAGTTATGGGAACACCGGGGAGCTGTTTTTT. This sequence encodes CASSYGNTGELFF.

The chain recombines TRBV5-5 with TRBJ2-3; D uncertain. Trimming cost V 1 base and J 0 bases, with 12 bases left between them. This CDR3 spans 16 amino acids. The V gene's germline CDR1 is SGHKS and CDR2 YYEKEE (reference sequence). Here the CDR3 DNA reads TGTGCCAGCAGCTTGATAACGGAGAGAAGCACAGATACGCAGTATTTT. This sequence encodes CASSLITERSTDTQYF.

The CDR3 region is CASSQVQTEAFF. The DNA for the CDR3 is TGTGCCAGCAGCCAGGTTCAAACTGAAGCTTTCTTT. J is TRBJ1-1 and V is TRBV12-3 or TRBV12-4; D not certain. V was shortened by 6 bases and J by 5 bases, with 10 bases between the two germline ends. The CDR3 length is 12 residues.

The rearrangement links TRBV5-6 to TRBJ1-1; 7 bases are shared with TRBD1. Germline V gene data show CDR1 as SGHDT and CDR2 as YYEEEE. Unmatched junction bases numbered 9, after V lost 4 bases and J lost 0 bases. The CDR3 spans 16 residues. The CDR3: CASSLGQFGMNTEAFF. CDR3 in DNA: TGTGCCAGCAGCCTGGGACAGTTTGGCATGAACACTGAAGCTTTCTTT. The variable domain in full, with the rest retrieved from reference TRBV5-6 and TRBJ1-1, is DAGVTQSPTHLIKTRGQQVTLRCSPKSGHDTVSWYQQALGQGPQFIFQYYEEEERQRGNFPDRFSGHQFPNYSSELNVNALLLGDSALYLCASSLGQFGMNTEAFFGQGTRLTVV.

This clone was counted a few times. The V gene is TRBV10-2, the J gene TRBJ1-2; D gene ambiguous. The length of the CDR3 is 13 residues. Trimming cost V 7 bases and J 2 bases, with 11 bases left between them. Germline V CDR1 and CDR2: WSHSY, SAAADI. CDR3 nucleotides: TGCGCCAGCAAAGACCCGGGAAACTATGGCTACACCTTC. Encoded protein: CASKDPGNYGYTF.

The gene calls are TRBV2 and TRBJ1-2; the D is unclear. Trimming removed 6 bases from V and 0 bases from J, with 8 bases in between. Per the germline V gene, CDR1 is SNHLY and CDR2 is FYNNEI. The CDR3 runs 13 residues. CDR3 in DNA: TGTGCCAGCAGGGCGGATTCTAACTATGGCTACACCTTC. Translated, it gives CASRADSNYGYTF.

This clone was counted only a few times. The V gene is TRBV27, the J gene TRBJ1-3; the D is unclear. V was pared by 5 bases and J by 0 bases, with 11 bases between. Germline CDR1 reads MNHEY; CDR2 reads SMNVEV (reference sequence). The CDR3 extends over 15 amino acids. The CDR3 sequence is CASSLKPSSGNTIYF. The CDR3 nucleotides read TGTGCCAGCAGTCTAAAACCAAGCTCTGGAAACACCATATATTTT.

This clone was counted once. The chain is built from TRBV14 and TRBJ2-3, with D possibly TRBD2 on 5 matching bases. Germline CDR1 SGHDN, CDR2 FVKESK. The CDR3 spans 15 residues. V was clipped by 0 bases and J by 8 bases, with 15 bases between them. The CDR3 DNA reads TGTGCCAGCAGCCAAGACCCCACCCCGGGGTCTACGCAGTATTTT. Translating gives CASSQDPTPGSTQYF.

The chain joins TRBV5-5 to TRBJ1-3; D unclear. V was pared by 4 bases and J by 2 bases, with 10 bases between. CDR3 length equals 14 residues. Germline loops: CDR1 SGHKS, CDR2 YYEKEE (reference sequence). The CDR3 is CASSLGFAGNTIYF. The CDR3 DNA reads TGTGCCAGCAGCCTAGGGTTTGCTGGAAACACCATATATTTT.